Following are 12 T cell receptor beta chains from one sample sequenced in a study of CD8 T cells in ankylosing spondylitis. TCRdb ran MiXCR on the 5' RACE reads and lists one entry per CDR3 protein. This sample has 220,000 or so distinct CDR3 sequences, with roughly 10% found just once. The sequencing input was blood, either unsorted or a sorted T cell fraction (not recorded which). The source of these receptors is a male donor with ankylosing spondylitis or in good health (not recorded which).

CDR3 sequence reads: CASSSADGYNQPQHF. Written as DNA, the CDR3 is TGTGCCAGCAGCTCTGCGGACGGTTACAATCAGCCCCAGCATTTT. V usage is TRBV7-2 and J usage is TRBJ1-5; no firm D call. Looked up from germline, CDR1 is SGHTA and CDR2 is FQGNSA. Trimming shortened V by 4 bases and J by 3 bases, and 13 bases separated the two germline ends. The CDR3 consists of 15 residues.

The table lists this clonotype with many counts. The chain employs TRBV7-9 and TRBJ1-1, with 9 bases matching TRBD1. The CDR3 has 15 amino acids. The germline V gene has CDR1 SEHNR and CDR2 FQNEAQ (reference sequence). V shed 5 bases and J 3 bases; nucleotides not matched to a gene: 7. CDR3 DNA: TGTGCCAGCAGCGAATGGGACAGGGAGGACACTGAAGCTTTCTTT. Its protein product is CASSEWDREDTEAFF.

The V call is TRBV12-3 or TRBV12-4, the J call TRBJ1-3; possibly TRBD1 for D (6 bases). The CDR3 length is 16 residues. The ends were cut back, 5 bases at V and 0 bases at J, with 14 bases in the middle. The DNA of the CDR3 is TGTGCCAGCAGTCAACGGACAGCTAGCTCTGGAAACACCATATATTTT. Translation: CASSQRTASSGNTIYF.

The V call is TRBV19, the J call TRBJ2-7, with D possibly matching TRBD2 (5 bases). This CDR3 has 12 amino acids. Germline CDR1 reads LNHDA; CDR2 reads SQIVND (reference sequence). V shed 2 bases and J shed 3 bases, with 5 bases lying between them. CDR3 bases: TGTGCCAGTAGTATAAGCGGCTACGAGCAGTACTTC. It translates to CASSISGYEQYF.

This clonotype was detected a few times. The genes are TRBV20-1 and TRBJ2-5, with D tentatively TRBD2 (7 bases). The germline V and J ends were trimmed by 0 bases and 5 bases, with 13 bases remaining between them. Germline CDR1 is DFQATT and CDR2 is SNEGSKA (reference sequence). This CDR3 region has 14 residues. The CDR3 coding sequence is TGCAGTGCTAGAGATTTCGGGGGGCACGAGACCCAGTACTTC. Its protein product is CSARDFGGHETQYF.

This clonotype appeared a few times. The chain couples TRBV5-1 to TRBJ2-3, with 7 bases that match TRBD2. This CDR3 contains 15 residues. Germline-derived CDR1 and CDR2 are SGHRS and YFSETQ. V gave up 4 bases and J gave up 3 bases; unmatched junction bases: 8. The CDR3 protein is CASSLEGLNTDTQYF. The CDR3 DNA reads as TGCGCCAGCAGCCTGGAGGGACTAAATACAGATACGCAGTATTTT.

This clonotype was counted between two and nine times. The chain uses TRBV5-1 and TRBJ2-1, with 7 bases matching TRBD2. Trimming at V came to 4 bases and at J to 10 bases, leaving 5 bases not matched to a gene. CDR1 and CDR2 (germline): SGHRS, YFSETQ. CDR3 size: 12 residues. CDR3 amino acids: CASSPSGVEQFF. CDR3 nucleotide sequence: TGCGCCAGCAGCCCGAGCGGGGTCGAGCAGTTCTTC.

This clonotype has ten or more counts. The V gene is TRBV28, the J gene TRBJ1-2, with a possible D match to TRBD1 (6 bases). Germline V gene sequence: CDR1 MDHEN, CDR2 SYDVKM. Trimming shortened V by 2 bases and J by 4 bases, and 20 bases separated the two germline ends. The CDR3 sequence is 17 residues long. In nucleotides, the CDR3 is TGTGCCAGCAGTTTACCACTACTTCTGACAGGTACCTATGGCTACACCTTC. This gives the protein CASSLPLLLTGTYGYTF.

This clonotype came up many times. This sequence joins TRBV5-8 and TRBJ2-1; D is ambiguous. CDR1 SGHTS and CDR2 YDEGEE come from the germline V gene. With 7 bases removed from V and 7 bases from J, the gap between germline ends came to 21 bases. CDR3 length: 15 amino acids. The CDR3 protein is CASRALLQKLNEQFF. The CDR3 nucleotides read TGTGCCAGCCGCGCCTTATTACAGAAGTTAAATGAGCAGTTCTTC.

Ten or more counts support this clonotype. The gene calls are TRBV7-2 and TRBJ2-1, with 9 positions matching TRBD2. In germline, CDR1 is SGHTA, CDR2 FQGNSA. Unmatched junction bases numbered 3, after V lost 1 base and J lost 5 bases. CDR3 length equals 15 residues. The CDR3 DNA reads TGTGCCAGCAGCTTAGTAGCTAGCGGGGACAATGAGCAGTTCTTC. Protein: CASSLVASGDNEQFF.

Notes on this clonotype: The CDR3 does not close with the conserved phenylalanine or tryptophan, likely indicating a read error. This rearrangement joins TRBV7-6 to TRBJ1-6, with 8 bases fitting TRBD1. CDR3 length: 22 amino acids. Germline V gene lookup returns CDR1 SGHVS and CDR2 FNYEAQ. CDR3 residues: CASSPTPLWDRTVRRDNSPLHL. The CDR3, as DNA: TGTGCTAGCAGCCCTACCCCCCTTTGGGACAGGACCGTTCGAAGGGATAATTCACCCCTCCACTTA.

V and J are TRBV28 and TRBJ1-3, with D possibly TRBD1 on 6 matching bases. With 5 bases removed from V and 0 bases from J, the gap between germline ends came to 8 bases. This CDR3 is 14 amino acids long. Germline CDR1 is MDHEN and CDR2 is SYDVKM. The CDR3 is CASSRTASGNTIYF. Here the CDR3 DNA reads TGTGCCAGCAGTCGGACAGCCTCTGGAAACACCATATATTTT.